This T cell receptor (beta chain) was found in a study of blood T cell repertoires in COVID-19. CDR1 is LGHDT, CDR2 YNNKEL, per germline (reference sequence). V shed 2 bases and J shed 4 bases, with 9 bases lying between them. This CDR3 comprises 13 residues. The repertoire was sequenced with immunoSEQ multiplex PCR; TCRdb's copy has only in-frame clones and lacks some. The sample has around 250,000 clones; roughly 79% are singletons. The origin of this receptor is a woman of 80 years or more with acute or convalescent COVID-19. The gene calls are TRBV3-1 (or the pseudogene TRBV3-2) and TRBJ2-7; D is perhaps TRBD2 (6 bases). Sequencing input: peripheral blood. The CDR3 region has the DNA TGTGCCAGCAGCCAAAGAGGGAGGTACGAGCAGTACTTC. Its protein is CASSQRGRYEQYF.